Listed here are 10 T cell receptor beta chains from one sample, sequenced in a study of molecular identifiers for immune sequencing clone quantification. TCRdb fed the PCR reads into MiXCR, producing one record per CDR3 protein. This table has some 96,000 distinct CDR3 sequences, more than 20% appearing once. The source material was naive CD8+ T cells from blood, with Jurkat cell RNA spiked in. Stated subset: FACS-sorted CD8+CD4-CCR7+CD45RA+ naive T cells. The source is a human donor in good health. Some libraries in this study had Jurkat cell RNA spiked in.

The genes are TRBV20-1 and TRBJ2-1; D possibly matches TRBD1 or TRBD2 (5 bases each). CDR1 and CDR2 (germline): DFQATT, SNEGSKA (reference sequence). V was shortened by 6 bases and J by 3 bases, with 18 bases between the two germline ends. This CDR3 region has 15 residues. Here the CDR3 reads CSAYPGPGIYNEQFF. In DNA, the CDR3 is TGCAGTGCATATCCGGGACCGGGAATCTACAATGAGCAGTTCTTC.

This clonotype was detected ten times or more. The chain recombines TRBV11-2 with TRBJ2-3, with unresolved D. CDR3 size: 13 residues. With 5 bases removed from V and 0 bases from J, the gap between germline ends came to 6 bases. Germline V gene sequence: CDR1 SGHAT, CDR2 FQNNGV. The CDR3 nucleotides read TGTGCCAGCAGCCGAGCCAGCACAGATACGCAGTATTTT. Amino acid sequence: CASSRASTDTQYF.

This clonotype was counted at least ten times. V usage is TRBV20-1 and J usage is TRBJ2-1; the D is unclear. V gave up 4 bases and J gave up 7 bases, with 20 bases separating them. CDR1 and CDR2 from the germline V gene are DFQATT and SNEGSKA (reference sequence). This CDR3 comprises 15 residues. In DNA form, the CDR3 reads TGCAGTGCTAATTGGCACTCCTTGAGAGGAAATGAGCAGTTCTTC. This translates into CSANWHSLRGNEQFF.

This clonotype was recorded many times. The chain is built from TRBV9 and TRBJ1-1; 9 nucleotides line up with TRBD1. The germline CDR1 and CDR2 sequences are SGDLS and YYNGEE. The CDR3 contains 15 residues. V gave up 0 bases and J gave up 1 base; unmatched junction bases: 1. The CDR3 region is CASSVGTGANTEAFF. The CDR3 DNA reads as TGTGCCAGCAGCGTAGGGACAGGGGCGAACACTGAAGCTTTCTTT.

To note about this clonotype: A much larger clone sits a single nucleotide away, making a read error possible. The V gene is TRBV7-9, the J gene TRBJ2-2; D is perhaps TRBD1 (5 bases). Germline CDR1 is SEHNR and CDR2 is FQNEAQ (reference sequence). Trimming removed 4 bases from V and 5 bases from J, with 8 bases in between. The CDR3 totals 13 residues. CDR3 amino acids: CASSSAGTGELFF. CDR3 DNA sequence: TGTGCCAGCAGCTCAGCAGGGACCGGGGAGCTGTTTTTT.

About this clonotype itself: A read error may explain this, as a much larger clone is one base away. This is likely a read error, given that the CDR3 carries no conserved phenylalanine or tryptophan at its end. V and J are TRBV19 and TRBJ1-1; TRBD1 is a possible D gene (6 bases). The CDR3 sequence is 18 residues long. Germline V lookup: CDR1 LNHDA, CDR2 SQIVND (reference sequence). With 3 bases removed from V and 4 bases from J, the gap between germline ends came to 24 bases. CDR3 DNA sequence: TGTGCCAGTAGTATGGGGCACAGGGACCAAATCGGTGGCACTGAAGCTTTCCTT. It is translated as CASSMGHRDQIGGTEAFL.

The chain carries TRBV24-1 and TRBJ1-5, with a tentative D call TRBD1 (5 bases). V was shortened by 7 bases and J by 1 base, with 10 bases between the two germline ends. The CDR3 is made up of 14 amino acids. From germline, CDR1 is KGHDR and CDR2 SFDVKD. The CDR3 is CATSRVRSNQPQHF. The CDR3 bases are TGTGCCACCAGCAGGGTACGGAGCAATCAGCCCCAGCATTTT.

The V and J genes are TRBV7-9 and TRBJ1-5, with unresolved D. V was trimmed by 4 bases and J by 1 base, leaving 23 bases between them. This CDR3 has 19 residues. Per germline, CDR1 SEHNR and CDR2 FQNEAQ (reference sequence). The CDR3 spells CASSYNSRGRLMSNQPQHF. CDR3 DNA sequence: TGTGCCAGCAGCTATAATTCTAGAGGTAGGTTGATGAGCAATCAGCCCCAGCATTTT.

This clonotype was counted many times. This rearrangement joins TRBV29-1 to TRBJ2-3; D perhaps matches TRBD2 (6 bases). Trimming took off 3 bases at V and 2 bases at J, with 21 bases between the two ends. The CDR3 is 17 residues long. Germline-derived CDR1 and CDR2 are SQVTM and ANQGSEA. CDR3 DNA sequence: TGCAGCGTTGATGGTCTAGCGAGGAGTCCAATCACAGATACGCAGTATTTT. Translated: CSVDGLARSPITDTQYF.

Many counts were recorded for this clonotype. The gene calls are TRBV18 and TRBJ2-3, with 9 bases lining up with TRBD2. This CDR3 contains 16 residues. The V segment lost 6 bases and the J segment 4 bases; nucleotides outside the gene matches: 11. Germline loops: CDR1 KGHSH, CDR2 LQKENI. This CDR3 reads CASSSVSGGDADTQYF. The CDR3 DNA reads as TGTGCCAGCTCTTCGGTTAGCGGGGGAGATGCAGATACGCAGTATTTT.